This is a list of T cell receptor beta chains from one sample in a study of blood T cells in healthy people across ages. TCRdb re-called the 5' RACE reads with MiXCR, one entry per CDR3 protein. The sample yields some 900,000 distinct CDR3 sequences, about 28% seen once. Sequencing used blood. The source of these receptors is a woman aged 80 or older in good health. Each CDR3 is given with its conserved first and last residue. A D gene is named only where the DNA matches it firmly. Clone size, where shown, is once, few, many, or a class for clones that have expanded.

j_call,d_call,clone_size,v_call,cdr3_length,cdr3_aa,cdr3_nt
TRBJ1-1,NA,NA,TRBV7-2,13,CASSTDMNTEAFF,TGTGCCAGCAGCACGGATATGAACACTGAAGCTTTCTTT
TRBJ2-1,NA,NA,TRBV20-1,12,CSASGPGDEQFF,TGCAGTGCTAGCGGCCCGGGGGATGAGCAGTTCTTC
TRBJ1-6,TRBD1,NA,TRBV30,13,CAWETGGNSPLHF,TGTGCCTGGGAGACAGGGGGCAATTCACCCCTCCACTTT
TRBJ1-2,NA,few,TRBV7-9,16,CASSLGSGYIFYGYTF,TGTGCCAGCAGCTTAGGGTCAGGGTATATTTTCTATGGCTACACCTTC
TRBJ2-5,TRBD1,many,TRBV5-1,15,CASSLEGTGKQTQYF,TGCGCCAGCAGCTTGGAGGGGACAGGGAAGCAGACCCAGTACTTC
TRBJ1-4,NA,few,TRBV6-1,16,CASSEYRVDSNEKLFF,TGTGCCAGCAGTGAATACAGGGTTGATAGTAATGAAAAACTGTTTTTT
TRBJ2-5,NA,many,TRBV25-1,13,CASNYRAGETQYF,TGTGCCAGCAACTACAGGGCGGGGGAGACCCAGTACTTC
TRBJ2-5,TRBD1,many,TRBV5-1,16,CASSLGGTGGRETQYF,TGCGCCAGCAGCTTGGGCGGGACAGGGGGCCGTGAGACCCAGTACTTC
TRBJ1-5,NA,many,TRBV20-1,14,CSASQGRLNQPQHF,TGCAGTGCTAGCCAAGGCCGACTCAATCAGCCCCAGCATTTT
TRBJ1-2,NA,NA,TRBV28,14,CASSWRTGGYGYTF,TGTGCCAGCAGTTGGAGGACGGGGGGGTATGGCTACACCTTC
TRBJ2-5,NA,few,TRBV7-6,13,CASSLKVCGEQYF,TGTGCCAGCAGCTTAAAGGTCTGTGGGGAGCAGTACTTC
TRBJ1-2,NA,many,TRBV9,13,CASSGGTPYGYTF,TGTGCCAGCAGCGGCGGGACACCCTATGGCTACACCTTC
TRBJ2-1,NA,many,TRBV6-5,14,CASSSPGVGNEQFF,TGTGCCAGCAGTTCCCCAGGTGTGGGCAATGAGCAGTTCTTC